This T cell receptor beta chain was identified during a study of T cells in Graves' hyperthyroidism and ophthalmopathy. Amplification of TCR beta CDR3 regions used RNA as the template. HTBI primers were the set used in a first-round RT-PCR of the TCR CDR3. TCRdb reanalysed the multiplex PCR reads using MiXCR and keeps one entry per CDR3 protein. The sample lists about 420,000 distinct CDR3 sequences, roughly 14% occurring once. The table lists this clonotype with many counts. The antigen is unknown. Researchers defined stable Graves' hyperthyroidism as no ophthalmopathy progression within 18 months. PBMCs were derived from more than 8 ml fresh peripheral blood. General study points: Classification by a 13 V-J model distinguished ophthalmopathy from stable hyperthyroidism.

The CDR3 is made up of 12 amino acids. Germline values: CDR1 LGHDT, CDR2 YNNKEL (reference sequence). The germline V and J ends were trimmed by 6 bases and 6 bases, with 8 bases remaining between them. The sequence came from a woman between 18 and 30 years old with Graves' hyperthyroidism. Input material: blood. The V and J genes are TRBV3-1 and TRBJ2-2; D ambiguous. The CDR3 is CASSTVSGELFF. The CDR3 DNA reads TGTGCCAGCAGTACAGTGTCCGGGGAGCTGTTTTTT. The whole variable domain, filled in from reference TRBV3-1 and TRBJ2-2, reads DTAVSQTPKYLVTQMGNDKSIKCEQNLGHDTMYWYKQDSKKFLKIMFSYNNKELIINETVPNRFSPKSPDKAHLNLHINSLELGDSAVYFCASSTVSGELFFGEGSRLTVL.